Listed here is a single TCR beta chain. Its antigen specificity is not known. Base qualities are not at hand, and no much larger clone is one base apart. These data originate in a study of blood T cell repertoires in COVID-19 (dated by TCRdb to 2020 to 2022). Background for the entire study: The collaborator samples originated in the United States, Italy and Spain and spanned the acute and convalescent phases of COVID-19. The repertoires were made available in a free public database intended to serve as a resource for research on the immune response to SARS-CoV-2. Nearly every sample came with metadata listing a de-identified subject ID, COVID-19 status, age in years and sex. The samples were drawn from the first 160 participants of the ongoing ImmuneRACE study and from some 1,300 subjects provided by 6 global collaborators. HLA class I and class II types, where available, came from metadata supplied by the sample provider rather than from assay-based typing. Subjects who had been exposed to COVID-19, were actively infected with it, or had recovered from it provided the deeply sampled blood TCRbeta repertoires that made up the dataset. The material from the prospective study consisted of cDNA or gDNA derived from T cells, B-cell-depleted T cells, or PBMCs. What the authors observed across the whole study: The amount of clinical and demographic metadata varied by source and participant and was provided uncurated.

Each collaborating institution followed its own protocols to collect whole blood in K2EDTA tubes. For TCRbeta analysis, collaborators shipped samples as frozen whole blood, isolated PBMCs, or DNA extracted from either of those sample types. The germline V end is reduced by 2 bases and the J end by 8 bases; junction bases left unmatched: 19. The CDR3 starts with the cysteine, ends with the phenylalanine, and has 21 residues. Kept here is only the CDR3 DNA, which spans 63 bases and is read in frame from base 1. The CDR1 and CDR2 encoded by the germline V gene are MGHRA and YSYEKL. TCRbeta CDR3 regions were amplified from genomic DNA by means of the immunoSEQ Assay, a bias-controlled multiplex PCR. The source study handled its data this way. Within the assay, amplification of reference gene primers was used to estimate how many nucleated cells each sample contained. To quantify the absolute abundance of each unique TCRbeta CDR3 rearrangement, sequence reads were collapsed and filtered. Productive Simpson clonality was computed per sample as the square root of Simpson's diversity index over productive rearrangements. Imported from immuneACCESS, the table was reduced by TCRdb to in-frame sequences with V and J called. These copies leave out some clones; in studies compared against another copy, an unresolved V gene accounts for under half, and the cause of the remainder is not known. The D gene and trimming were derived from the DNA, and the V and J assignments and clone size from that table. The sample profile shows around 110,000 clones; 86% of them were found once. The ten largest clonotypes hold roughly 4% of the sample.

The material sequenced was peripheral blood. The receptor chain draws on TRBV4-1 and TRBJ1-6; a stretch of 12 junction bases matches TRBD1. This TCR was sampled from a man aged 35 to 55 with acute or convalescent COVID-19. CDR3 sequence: CASSQSSLRDRGRGWDSPLHF. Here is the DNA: TGCGCCAGCAGCCAATCAAGTCTCCGGGACAGGGGGCGCGGATGGGATTCACCCCTCCACTTT.